What follows is one TCR beta chain and its context. What it binds is not known. Only in-frame clones appear in the TCRdb table, and some are missing; sequencing was by immunoSEQ multiplex PCR. The repertoire holds 130,000 or so clones, about nine tenths seen once, with approximately 1.1% in the top ten. Germline assignment: CDR1 SGHNT and CDR2 YYREEE (reference sequence). Trimming removed 4 bases from V and 1 base from J; junction bases left unmatched: 9. The CDR3 extends over 16 amino acids. This record belongs to a study of OX40 agonist ivuxolimab in advanced cancers. Study summary: Of the participants, 40% had some prior anti-PD-1, anti-PD-L1 or anti-CTLA-4 therapy, which was allowed. General study points: Expanded clones belonging to CD8+ T cells outnumbered, on average, those of CD4+. Expanded peripheral T cells had an undetermined antigen specificity. Blood T cells, both CD4+ and CD8+, expanded clonally by week 6 at 0.1 to 3.0 mg/kg.

Specimen: CD4+ or CD8+ T cells sorted from blood, collected in a trial of the OX40 agonist ivuxolimab. The sequence came from an adult with an advanced solid tumor such as melanoma, head and neck, liver or kidney cancer. The chain links TRBV5-4 to TRBJ2-3, with 7 nucleotides matching TRBD1. The CDR3 spells CASSQGVDIGTDTQYF. The CDR3 nucleotides are TGTGCCAGCAGCCAGGGGGTGGACATTGGCACAGATACGCAGTATTTT.